What follows are 12 T cell receptor beta chains derived from one specimen sequenced in a study of vaccination and CD4 T cells after COVID-19. Their antigens are not known. Treatment denoted: approximately 9-day PBMC culture with coronavirus spike peptide pools or control peptides (ViraFEST assay). An Oncomine TCR Beta short-read assay was used to sequence the DNA from cultured CD4+ T cells. TCRdb redid the calling of the PCR reads with MiXCR, one entry per CDR3 protein. The repertoire holds about 26,000 distinct CDR3 sequences, roughly two fifths seen once, with around 9.9% in the top ten. What was sequenced was CD4+ T cells from blood, cultured in vitro. These receptors originate from a human donor who had recovered from COVID-19.

V is TRBV4-3 and J is TRBJ1-2, with 8 bases aligning to TRBD1. J lost 8 bases, V lost 1 base, and 3 bases had no gene match. Germline V lookup: CDR1 LGHNA, CDR2 YSLEER. The CDR3 has 13 amino acids. The CDR3 region has the DNA TGCGCCAGCAGCCAAGGGACAGGGAGGGGCTACACCTTC. Amino acid sequence: CASSQGTGRGYTF.

This clonotype was counted only a few times. The V and J genes are TRBV6-1 and TRBJ1-5; 10 positions match TRBD1. The CDR3 runs 16 residues. Unmatched junction bases numbered 5, after V lost 6 bases and J lost 0 bases. Germline assignment: CDR1 MNHNS and CDR2 SASEGT. The CDR3 spells CASRKGTGVSNQPQHF. In DNA, the CDR3 is TGTGCCAGCAGAAAAGGGACAGGGGTTAGCAATCAGCCCCAGCATTTT.

The rearrangement links TRBV11-2 to TRBJ2-7; D gene ambiguous. CDR3 length: 11 amino acids. The V end was cut by 4 bases, the J end by 5 bases, with 6 bases between. In germline, CDR1 is SGHAT, CDR2 FQNNGV. The CDR3 bases are TGTGCCAGCAGCTCGGCCCACGAGCAGTACTTC. This translates into CASSSAHEQYF.

This clonotype was observed a few times. The chain joins TRBV19 to TRBJ2-5; D is perhaps TRBD1 (5 bases). The CDR3 contains 16 residues. V gave up 5 bases and J gave up 4 bases, with 20 bases separating them. Per the germline V gene, CDR1 is LNHDA and CDR2 is SQIVND (reference sequence). CDR3 DNA: TGTGCCAGTAGTCCGACCGGACAACTTATTGGAGAGACCCAGTACTTC. Translated: CASSPTGQLIGETQYF.

The rearrangement uses TRBV19 and TRBJ1-1; no clear D. V was shortened by 7 bases and J by 1 base, with 10 bases between the two germline ends. The CDR3 sequence is 13 residues long. The germline V gene has CDR1 LNHDA and CDR2 SQIVND (reference sequence). CDR3 in amino acids: CASNGVGNTEAFF. The DNA of the CDR3 is TGTGCCAGTAATGGGGTTGGGAACACTGAAGCTTTCTTT.

There are a few counts of this clonotype. The chain has TRBV7-2 and TRBJ1-2, with a weak D call TRBD1 (6 bases). The germline V gene encodes CDR1 SGHTA and CDR2 FQGNSA. The CDR3 is 14 amino acids. Trimming shortened V by 5 bases and J by 7 bases, and 17 bases separated the two germline ends. CDR3 loop: CASSQQGLGGGYTF. The CDR3 nucleotides read TGTGCCAGCAGCCAACAGGGTCTAGGGGGTGGCTACACCTTC.

This clonotype has a handful of counts. This chain uses TRBV19 with TRBJ2-7, with a weak D call TRBD2 (7 bases). The CDR3 length is 14 residues. The V gene's germline CDR1 is LNHDA and CDR2 SQIVND (reference sequence). Trimming stripped 5 bases from V and 3 bases from J, with 14 bases between. Here the CDR3 DNA reads TGTGCCAGTAGTCGGGGGCTAGCGGACTACGAGCAGTACTTC. This gives the protein CASSRGLADYEQYF.

This clonotype turned up a few times. V and J are TRBV20-1 and TRBJ1-1, with no clear D. The CDR3 extends over 14 amino acids. Per germline, CDR1 DFQATT and CDR2 SNEGSKA (reference sequence). The V end lost 0 bases, the J end lost 2 bases, and 10 bases lay between the germline ends. CDR3 loop: CSARDFQTNTEAFF. The CDR3 DNA reads TGCAGTGCTAGAGATTTTCAGACTAACACTGAAGCTTTCTTT.

This rearrangement joins TRBV19 to TRBJ2-2; D not certain. The length of the CDR3 is 14 residues. V was pared by 3 bases and J by 1 base, with 6 bases between. Germline loops: CDR1 LNHDA, CDR2 SQIVND (reference sequence). CDR3 loop: CASSIRKNTGELFF. The CDR3 DNA sequence: TGTGCCAGTAGTATTAGGAAGAACACCGGGGAGCTGTTTTTT.

This clonotype was picked up a small number of times. V and J are TRBV28 and TRBJ1-6; possibly TRBD1 for D (5 bases). There are 15 residues in the CDR3. Per germline, CDR1 MDHEN and CDR2 SYDVKM. Trimming took 2 bases from V and 9 from J, leaving 14 bases between them. The CDR3: CASSLIGASASPLHF. The CDR3, as DNA: TGTGCCAGCAGTTTAATCGGGGCAAGTGCTTCACCCCTCCACTTT.

This clonotype was counted a single time. V is TRBV2 and J is TRBJ1-2; tentatively, D is TRBD1 (6 bases). Germline CDR1 is SNHLY and CDR2 is FYNNEI. CDR3 length: 17 residues. Trimming shortened V by 2 bases and J by 8 bases, and 24 bases separated the two germline ends. This CDR3 is CASSESPDSYSGWGYTF. The CDR3 nucleotides read TGTGCCAGCAGTGAATCTCCGGACAGTTATTCCGGGTGGGGCTACACCTTC.

The chain combines TRBV28 with TRBJ1-6; D is undetermined. CDR3 length equals 12 residues. Deletions cut 2 bases from V and 10 bases from J, with 6 bases between. The V gene's germline CDR1 is MDHEN and CDR2 SYDVKM. This chain's CDR3 is CASSLQGSPLHF. In DNA form, the CDR3 reads TGTGCCAGCAGTTTACAAGGCTCACCCCTCCACTTT.